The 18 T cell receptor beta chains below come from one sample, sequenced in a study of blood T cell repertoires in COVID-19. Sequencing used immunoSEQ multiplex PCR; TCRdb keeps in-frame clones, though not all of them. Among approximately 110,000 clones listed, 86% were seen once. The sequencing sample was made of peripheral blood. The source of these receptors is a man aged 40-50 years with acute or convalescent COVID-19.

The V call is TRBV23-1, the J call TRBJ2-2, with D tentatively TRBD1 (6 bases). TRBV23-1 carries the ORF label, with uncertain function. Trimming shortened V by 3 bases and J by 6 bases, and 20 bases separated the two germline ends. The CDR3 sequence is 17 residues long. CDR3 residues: CASSHRPGTKSAGELFF. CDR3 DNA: TGCGCCAGCAGTCATCGTCCCGGGACAAAATCGGCCGGGGAGCTGTTTTTT.

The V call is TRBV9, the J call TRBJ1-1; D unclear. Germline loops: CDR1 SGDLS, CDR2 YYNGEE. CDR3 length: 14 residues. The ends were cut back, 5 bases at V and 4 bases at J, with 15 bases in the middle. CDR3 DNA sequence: TGTGCCAGCAGGCCGACGGGATCGGGCACTGAAGCTTTCTTT. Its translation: CASRPTGSGTEAFF.

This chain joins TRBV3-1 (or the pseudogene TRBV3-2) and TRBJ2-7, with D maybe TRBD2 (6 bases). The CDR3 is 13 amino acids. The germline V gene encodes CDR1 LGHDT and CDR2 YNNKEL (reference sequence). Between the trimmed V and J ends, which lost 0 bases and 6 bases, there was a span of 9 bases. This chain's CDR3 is CASSQERRAEQYF. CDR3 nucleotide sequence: TGTGCCAGCAGCCAAGAGCGGAGGGCCGAGCAGTACTTC.

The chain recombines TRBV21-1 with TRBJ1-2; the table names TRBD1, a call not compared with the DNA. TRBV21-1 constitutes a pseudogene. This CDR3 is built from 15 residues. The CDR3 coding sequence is TGTGCCAGCAGCAAAACACGACAGGGTCAGAATGGCTACACCTTC. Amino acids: CASSKTRQGQNGYTF.

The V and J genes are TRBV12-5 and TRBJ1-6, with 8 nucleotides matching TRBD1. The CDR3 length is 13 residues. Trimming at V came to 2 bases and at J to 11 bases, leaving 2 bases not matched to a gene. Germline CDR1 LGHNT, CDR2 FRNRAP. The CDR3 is CASGLQQGAPLHF. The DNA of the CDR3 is TGTGCTAGTGGTTTGCAACAGGGGGCACCCCTCCACTTT.

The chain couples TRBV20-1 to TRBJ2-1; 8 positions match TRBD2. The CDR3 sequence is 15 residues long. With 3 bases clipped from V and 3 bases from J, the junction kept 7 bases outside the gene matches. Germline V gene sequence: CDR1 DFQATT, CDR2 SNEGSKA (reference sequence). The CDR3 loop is CSASGTSGLYNEQFF. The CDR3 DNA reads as TGCAGTGCTAGTGGAACTAGCGGCCTCTACAATGAGCAGTTCTTC.

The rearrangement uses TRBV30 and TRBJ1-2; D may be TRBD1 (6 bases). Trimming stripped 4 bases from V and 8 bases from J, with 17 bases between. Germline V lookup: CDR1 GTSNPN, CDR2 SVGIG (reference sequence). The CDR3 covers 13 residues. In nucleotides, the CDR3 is TGTGCCTGGAACCTGGGGGGGGGCCACGGCTACACCTTC. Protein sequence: CAWNLGGGHGYTF.

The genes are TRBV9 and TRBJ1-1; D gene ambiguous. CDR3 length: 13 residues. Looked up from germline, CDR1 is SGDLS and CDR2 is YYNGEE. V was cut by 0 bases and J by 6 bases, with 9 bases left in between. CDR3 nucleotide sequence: TGTGCCAGCAGCGTAGGAACTGGTGCTGAAGCTTTCTTT. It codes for CASSVGTGAEAFF.

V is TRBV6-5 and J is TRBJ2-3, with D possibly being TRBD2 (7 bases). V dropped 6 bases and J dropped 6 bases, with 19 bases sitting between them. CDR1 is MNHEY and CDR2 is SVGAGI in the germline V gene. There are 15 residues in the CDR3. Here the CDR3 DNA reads TGTGCCAGCAGATCGGAGGGGGGGGTTCGGGATACGCAGTATTTT. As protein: CASRSEGGVRDTQYF.

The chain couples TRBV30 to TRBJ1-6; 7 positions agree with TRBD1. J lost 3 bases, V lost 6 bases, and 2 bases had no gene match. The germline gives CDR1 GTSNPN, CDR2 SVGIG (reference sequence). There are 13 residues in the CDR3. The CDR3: CACRDSYNSPLHF. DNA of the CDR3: TGTGCCTGCCGGGACAGCTATAATTCACCCCTCCACTTT.

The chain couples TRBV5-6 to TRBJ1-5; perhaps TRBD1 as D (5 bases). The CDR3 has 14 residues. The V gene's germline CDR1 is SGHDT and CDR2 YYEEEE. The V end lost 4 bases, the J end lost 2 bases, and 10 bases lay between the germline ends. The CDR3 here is CASSRGRGNQPQHF. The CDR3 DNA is TGTGCCAGCAGCCGAGGCAGGGGCAATCAGCCCCAGCATTTT.

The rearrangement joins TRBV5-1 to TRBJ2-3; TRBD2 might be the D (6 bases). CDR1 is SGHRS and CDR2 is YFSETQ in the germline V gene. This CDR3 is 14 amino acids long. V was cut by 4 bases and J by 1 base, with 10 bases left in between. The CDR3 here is CASSVTGGTDTQYF. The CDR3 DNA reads TGCGCCAGCAGCGTAACGGGGGGCACAGATACGCAGTATTTT.

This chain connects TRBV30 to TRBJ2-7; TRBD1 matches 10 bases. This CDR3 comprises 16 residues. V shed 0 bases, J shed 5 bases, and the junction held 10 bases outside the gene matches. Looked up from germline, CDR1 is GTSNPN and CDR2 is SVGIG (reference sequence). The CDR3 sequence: CAWSVPRQGARDEQYF. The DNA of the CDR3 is TGTGCCTGGAGTGTACCCCGACAGGGGGCAAGGGACGAGCAGTACTTC.

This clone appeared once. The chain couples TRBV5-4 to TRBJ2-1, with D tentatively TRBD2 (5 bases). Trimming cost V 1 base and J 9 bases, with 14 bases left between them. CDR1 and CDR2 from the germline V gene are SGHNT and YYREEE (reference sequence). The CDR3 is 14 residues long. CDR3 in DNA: TGTGCCAGCAGCTTGTATACGTCAGGAGGTGAGCAGTTCTTC. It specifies CASSLYTSGGEQFF.

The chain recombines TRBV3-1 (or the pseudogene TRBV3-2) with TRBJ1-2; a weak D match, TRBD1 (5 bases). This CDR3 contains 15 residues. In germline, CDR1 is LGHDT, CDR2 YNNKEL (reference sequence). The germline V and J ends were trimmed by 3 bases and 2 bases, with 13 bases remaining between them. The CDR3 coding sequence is TGTGCCAGCAGCCAGGAGGGGACGGTGAACTATGGCTACACCTTC. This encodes CASSQEGTVNYGYTF.

The CDR3 is CASSQKTGGGTDTQYF. The CDR3 DNA is TGTGCCAGCAGCCAAAAGACAGGGGGAGGCACAGATACGCAGTATTTT. The chain has TRBV7-6 and TRBJ2-3, with 9 nucleotides matching TRBD1. Germline assignment: CDR1 SGHVS and CDR2 FNYEAQ. The CDR3 spans 16 residues. Losses at the gene ends were 5 bases for V and 1 base for J; bases not matched to a gene: 7. Complete variable domain (other parts from reference TRBV7-6 and TRBJ2-3): GAGVSQSPRYKVTKRGQDVALRCDPISGHVSLYWYRQALGQGPEFLTYFNYEAQQDKSGLPNDRFSAERPEGSISTLTIQRTEQRDSAMYRCASSQKTGGGTDTQYFGPGTRLTVL.

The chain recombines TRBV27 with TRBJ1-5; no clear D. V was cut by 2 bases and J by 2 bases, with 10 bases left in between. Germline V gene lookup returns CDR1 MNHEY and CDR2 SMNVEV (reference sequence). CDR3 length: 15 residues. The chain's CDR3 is CASSLSYLGNQPQHF. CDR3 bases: TGTGCCAGCAGTTTAAGTTACTTGGGCAATCAGCCCCAGCATTTT.

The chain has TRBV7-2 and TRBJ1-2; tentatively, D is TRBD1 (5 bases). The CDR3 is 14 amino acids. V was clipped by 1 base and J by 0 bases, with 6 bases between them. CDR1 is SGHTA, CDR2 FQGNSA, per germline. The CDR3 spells CASSLGRANYGYTF. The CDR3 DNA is TGTGCCAGCAGCTTAGGCAGGGCTAACTATGGCTACACCTTC.